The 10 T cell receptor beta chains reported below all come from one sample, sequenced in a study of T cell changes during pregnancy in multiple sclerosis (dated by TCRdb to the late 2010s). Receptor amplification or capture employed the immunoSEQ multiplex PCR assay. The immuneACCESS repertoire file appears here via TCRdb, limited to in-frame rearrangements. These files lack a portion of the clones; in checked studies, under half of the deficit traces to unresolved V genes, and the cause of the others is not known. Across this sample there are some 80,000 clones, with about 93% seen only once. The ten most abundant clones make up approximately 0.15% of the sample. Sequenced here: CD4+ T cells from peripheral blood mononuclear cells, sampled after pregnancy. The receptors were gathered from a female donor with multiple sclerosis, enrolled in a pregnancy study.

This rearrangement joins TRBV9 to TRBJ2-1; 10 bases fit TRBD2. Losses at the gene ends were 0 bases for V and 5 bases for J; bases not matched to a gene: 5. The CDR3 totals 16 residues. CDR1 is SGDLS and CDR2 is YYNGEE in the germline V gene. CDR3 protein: CASSVAPGLADNEQFF. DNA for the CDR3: TGTGCCAGCAGCGTAGCCCCCGGACTAGCGGACAATGAGCAGTTCTTC.

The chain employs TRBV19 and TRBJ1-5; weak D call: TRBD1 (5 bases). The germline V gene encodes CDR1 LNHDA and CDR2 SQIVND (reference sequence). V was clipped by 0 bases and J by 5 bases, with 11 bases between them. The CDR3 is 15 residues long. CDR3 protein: CASSIDQGEDQPQHF. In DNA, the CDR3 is TGTGCCAGTAGTATAGATCAGGGTGAGGATCAGCCCCAGCATTTT.

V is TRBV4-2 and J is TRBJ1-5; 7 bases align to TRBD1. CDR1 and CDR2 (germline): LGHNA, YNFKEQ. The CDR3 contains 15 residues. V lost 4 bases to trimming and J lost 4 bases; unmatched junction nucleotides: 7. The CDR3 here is CASSPEGAQNQPQHF. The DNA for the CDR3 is TGTGCCAGCAGCCCGGAGGGGGCGCAGAATCAGCCCCAGCATTTT.

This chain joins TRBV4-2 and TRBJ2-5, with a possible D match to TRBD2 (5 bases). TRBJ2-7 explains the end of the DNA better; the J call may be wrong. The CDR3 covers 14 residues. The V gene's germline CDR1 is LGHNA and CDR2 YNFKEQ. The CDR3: CASSQDSTSGEQYF. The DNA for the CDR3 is TGTGCCAGCAGCCAAGATTCCACTAGTGGCGAGCAGTACTTC.

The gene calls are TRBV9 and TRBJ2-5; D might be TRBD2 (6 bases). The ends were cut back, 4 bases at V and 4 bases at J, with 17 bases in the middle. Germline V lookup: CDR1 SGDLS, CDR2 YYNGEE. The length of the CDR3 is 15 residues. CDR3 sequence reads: CASSSGLPPAETQYF. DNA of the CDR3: TGTGCCAGCAGCTCCGGACTACCCCCTGCAGAGACCCAGTACTTC.

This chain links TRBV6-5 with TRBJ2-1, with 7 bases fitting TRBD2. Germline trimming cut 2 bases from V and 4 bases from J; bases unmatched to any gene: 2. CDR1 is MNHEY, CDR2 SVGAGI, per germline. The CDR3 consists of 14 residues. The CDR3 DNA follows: TGTGCCAGCAGTTACGGGGGGGGTTACAATGAGCAGTTCTTC. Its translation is CASSYGGGYNEQFF.

In DNA, the CDR3 is TGTGCCAGCAGCGTTGAGGGCCAAGGAGCCCAGTACTTC. It translates to CASSVEGQGAQYF. The J gene is TRBJ2-5, the V gene TRBV9, with D tentatively TRBD2 (5 bases). The CDR3 runs to 13 residues. From germline, CDR1 is SGDLS and CDR2 YYNGEE. V was trimmed by 2 bases and J by 9 bases, leaving 14 bases between them.

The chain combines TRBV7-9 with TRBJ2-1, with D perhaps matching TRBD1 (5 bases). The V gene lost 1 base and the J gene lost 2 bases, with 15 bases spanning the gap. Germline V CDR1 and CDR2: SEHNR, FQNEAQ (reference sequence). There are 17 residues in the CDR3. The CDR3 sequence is CASSLDQGSPTYNEQFF. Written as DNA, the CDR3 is TGTGCCAGCAGCTTAGATCAGGGCTCCCCCACCTACAATGAGCAGTTCTTC.

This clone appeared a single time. This CDR3 is CASSQVRGPRTSVPYEQYF. The CDR3 bases are TGTGCCAGCAGCCAAGTCCGAGGGCCCAGGACTAGCGTCCCCTACGAGCAGTACTTC. This chain links TRBV4-2 with TRBJ2-7; 9 bases map to TRBD2. The trim removed 1 base at V and 2 bases at J, leaving 15 bases unmatched. This CDR3 has 19 residues. Germline lookup yields CDR1 LGHNA and CDR2 YNFKEQ.

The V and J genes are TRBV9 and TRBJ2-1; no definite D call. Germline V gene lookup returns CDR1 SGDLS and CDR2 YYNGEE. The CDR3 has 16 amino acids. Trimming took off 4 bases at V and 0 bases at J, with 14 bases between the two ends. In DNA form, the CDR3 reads TGTGCCAGCAGCACGACTGCCCTAAGCTCCTACAATGAGCAGTTCTTC. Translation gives CASSTTALSSYNEQFF.